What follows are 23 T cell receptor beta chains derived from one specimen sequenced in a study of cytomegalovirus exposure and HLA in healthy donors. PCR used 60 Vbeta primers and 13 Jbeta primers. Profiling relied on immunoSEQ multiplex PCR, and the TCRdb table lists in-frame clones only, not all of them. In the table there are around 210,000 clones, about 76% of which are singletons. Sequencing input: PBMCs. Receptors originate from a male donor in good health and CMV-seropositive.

CDR3 amino acids: CASSQDRGNQETQYF. The DNA for the CDR3 is TGCGCCAGCAGCCAAGATCGCGGGAACCAAGAGACCCAGTACTTC. The gene calls are TRBV4-3 and TRBJ2-5; TRBD2 might be the D (6 bases). Trimming left V 0 bases short and J 0 bases short, with 8 bases between. CDR1 is LGHNA and CDR2 is YSLEER in the germline V gene. This CDR3 is built from 15 residues.

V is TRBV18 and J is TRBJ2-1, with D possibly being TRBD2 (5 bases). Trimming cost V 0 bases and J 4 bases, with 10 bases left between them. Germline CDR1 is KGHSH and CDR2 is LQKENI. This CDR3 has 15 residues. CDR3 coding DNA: TGTGCCAGCTCACCACCTGGGAGCCCTTACAATGAGCAGTTCTTC. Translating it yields CASSPPGSPYNEQFF.

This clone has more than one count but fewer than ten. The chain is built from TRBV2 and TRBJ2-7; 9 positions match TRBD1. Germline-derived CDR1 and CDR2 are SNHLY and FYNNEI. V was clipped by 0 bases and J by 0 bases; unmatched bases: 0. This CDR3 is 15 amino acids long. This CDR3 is CASSEAGQGSYEQYF. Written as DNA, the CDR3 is TGTGCCAGCAGTGAAGCGGGACAGGGCTCCTACGAGCAGTACTTC. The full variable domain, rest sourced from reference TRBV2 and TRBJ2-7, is EPEVTQTPSHQVTQMGQEVILRCVPISNHLYFYWYRQILGQKVEFLVSFYNNEISEKSEIFDDQFSVERPDGSNFTLKIRSTKLEDSAMYFCASSEAGQGSYEQYFGPGTRLTVT.

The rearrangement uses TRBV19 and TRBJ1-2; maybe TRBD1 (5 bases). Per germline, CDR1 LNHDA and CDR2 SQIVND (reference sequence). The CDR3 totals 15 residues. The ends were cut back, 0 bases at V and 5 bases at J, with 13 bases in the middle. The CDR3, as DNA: TGTGCCAGTAGTATAGATGGTACAGGCCTATATGGCTACACCTTC. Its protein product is CASSIDGTGLYGYTF.

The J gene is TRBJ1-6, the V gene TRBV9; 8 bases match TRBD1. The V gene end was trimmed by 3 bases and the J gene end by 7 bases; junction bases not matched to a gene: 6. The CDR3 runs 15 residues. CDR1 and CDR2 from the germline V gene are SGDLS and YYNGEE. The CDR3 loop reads CASSGTGTGNSPLHF. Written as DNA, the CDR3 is TGTGCCAGCAGCGGAACCGGGACAGGCAATTCACCCCTCCACTTT.

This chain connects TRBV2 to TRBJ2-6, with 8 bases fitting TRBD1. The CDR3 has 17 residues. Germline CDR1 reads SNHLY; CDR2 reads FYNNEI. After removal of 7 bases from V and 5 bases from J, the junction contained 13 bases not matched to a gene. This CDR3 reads CASMAGTGYSRANVLTF. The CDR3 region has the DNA TGTGCCAGCATGGCCGGGACAGGCTATTCGAGGGCCAACGTCCTGACTTTC.

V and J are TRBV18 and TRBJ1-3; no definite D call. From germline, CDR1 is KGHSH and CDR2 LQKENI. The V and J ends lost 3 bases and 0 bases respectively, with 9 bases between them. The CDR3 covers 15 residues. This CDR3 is CASSPARSSGNTIYF. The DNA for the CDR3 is TGTGCCAGCTCACCCGCCAGGTCCTCTGGAAACACCATATATTTT. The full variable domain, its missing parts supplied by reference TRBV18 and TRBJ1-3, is NAGVMQNPRHLVRRRGQEARLRCSPMKGHSHVYWYRQLPEEGLKFMVYLQKENIIDESGMPKERFSAEFPKEGPSILRIQQVVRGDSAAYFCASSPARSSGNTIYFGEGSWLTVV.

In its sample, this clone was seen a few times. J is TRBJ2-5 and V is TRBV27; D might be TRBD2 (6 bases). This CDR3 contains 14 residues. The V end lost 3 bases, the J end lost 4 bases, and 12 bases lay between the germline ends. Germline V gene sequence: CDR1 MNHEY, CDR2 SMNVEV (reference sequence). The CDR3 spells CASSFLGLRETQYF. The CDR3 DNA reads TGTGCCAGCAGTTTCCTGGGACTCCGAGAGACCCAGTACTTC.

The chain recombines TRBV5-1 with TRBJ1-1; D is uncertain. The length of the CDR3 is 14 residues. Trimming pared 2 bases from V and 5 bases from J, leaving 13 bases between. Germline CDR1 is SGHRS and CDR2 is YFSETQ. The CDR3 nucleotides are TGCGCCAGCAGCTTCATCAGGTCTCAGACTGAAGCTTTCTTT. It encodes CASSFIRSQTEAFF.

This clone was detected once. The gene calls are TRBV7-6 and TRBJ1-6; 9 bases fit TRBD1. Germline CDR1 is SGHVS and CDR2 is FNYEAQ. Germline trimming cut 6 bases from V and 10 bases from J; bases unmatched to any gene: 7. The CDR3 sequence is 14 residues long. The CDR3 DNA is TGTGCCAGCAGGATGGGACAGGGTAACTCACCCCTCCACTTT. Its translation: CASRMGQGNSPLHF. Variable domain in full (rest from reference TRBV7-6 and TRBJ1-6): GAGVSQSPRYKVTKRGQDVALRCDPISGHVSLYWYRQALGQGPEFLTYFNYEAQQDKSGLPNDRFSAERPEGSISTLTIQRTEQRDSAMYRCASRMGQGNSPLHFGNGTRLTVT.

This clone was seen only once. CDR3 protein: CASSEPAWHSAGTQYF. In DNA form, the CDR3 reads TGTGCCAGCAGTGAACCCGCGTGGCACAGCGCGGGGACCCAGTACTTC. The rearrangement links TRBV25-1 to TRBJ2-5, with D maybe TRBD2 (5 bases). V gave up 2 bases and J gave up 7 bases, with 20 bases separating them. Germline-derived CDR1 and CDR2 are MGHDK and SYGVNS. This CDR3 spans 16 amino acids.

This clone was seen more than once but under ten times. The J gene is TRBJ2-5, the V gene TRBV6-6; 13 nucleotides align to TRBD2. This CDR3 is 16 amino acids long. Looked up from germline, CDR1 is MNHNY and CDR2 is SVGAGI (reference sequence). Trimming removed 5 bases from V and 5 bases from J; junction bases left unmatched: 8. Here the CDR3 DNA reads TGTGCCAGCAGTCCTCCGACTAGCGGGAGGAGGGAGACCCAGTACTTC. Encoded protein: CASSPPTSGRRETQYF.

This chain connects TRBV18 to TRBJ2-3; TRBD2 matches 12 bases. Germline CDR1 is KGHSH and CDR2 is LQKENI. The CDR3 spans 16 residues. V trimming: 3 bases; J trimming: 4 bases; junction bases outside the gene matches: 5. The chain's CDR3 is CASSPRTSGNADTQYF. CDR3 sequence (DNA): TGTGCCAGCTCACCCCGGACTAGCGGGAATGCAGATACGCAGTATTTT. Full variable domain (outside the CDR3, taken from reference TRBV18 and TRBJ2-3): NAGVMQNPRHLVRRRGQEARLRCSPMKGHSHVYWYRQLPEEGLKFMVYLQKENIIDESGMPKERFSAEFPKEGPSILRIQQVVRGDSAAYFCASSPRTSGNADTQYFGPGTRLTVL.

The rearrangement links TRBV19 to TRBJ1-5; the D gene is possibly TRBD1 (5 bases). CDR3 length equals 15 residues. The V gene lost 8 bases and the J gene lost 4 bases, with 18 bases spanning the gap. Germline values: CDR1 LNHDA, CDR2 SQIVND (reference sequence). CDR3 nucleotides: TGTGCCAGTCACCTCCGGGACGGACTAAATCAGCCCCAGCATTTT. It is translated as CASHLRDGLNQPQHF.

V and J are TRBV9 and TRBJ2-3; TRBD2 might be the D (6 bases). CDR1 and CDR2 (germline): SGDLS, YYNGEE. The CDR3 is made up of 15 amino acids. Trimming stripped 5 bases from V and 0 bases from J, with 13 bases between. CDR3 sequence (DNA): TGTGCCAGCAGGTCAGCGGGTCGTAGCACAGATACGCAGTATTTT. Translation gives CASRSAGRSTDTQYF.

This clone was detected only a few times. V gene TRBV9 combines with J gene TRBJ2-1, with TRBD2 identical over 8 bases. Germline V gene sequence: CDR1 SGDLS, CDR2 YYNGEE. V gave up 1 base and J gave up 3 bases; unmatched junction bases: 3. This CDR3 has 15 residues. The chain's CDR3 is CASSVSGGNYNEQFF. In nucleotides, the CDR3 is TGTGCCAGCAGCGTAAGCGGGGGAAACTACAATGAGCAGTTCTTC. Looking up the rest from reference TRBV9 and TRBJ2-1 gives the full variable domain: DSGVTQTPKHLITATGQRVTLRCSPRSGDLSVYWYQQSLDQGLQFLIQYYNGEERAKGNILERFSAQQFPDLHSELNLSSLELGDSALYFCASSVSGGNYNEQFFGPGTRLTVL.

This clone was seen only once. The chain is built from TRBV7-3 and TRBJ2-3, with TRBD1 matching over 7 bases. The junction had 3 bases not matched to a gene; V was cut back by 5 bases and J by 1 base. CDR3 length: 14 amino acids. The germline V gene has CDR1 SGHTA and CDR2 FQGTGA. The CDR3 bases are TGTGCCAGCAGCCTCGACAGGGGCACAGATACGCAGTATTTT. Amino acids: CASSLDRGTDTQYF.

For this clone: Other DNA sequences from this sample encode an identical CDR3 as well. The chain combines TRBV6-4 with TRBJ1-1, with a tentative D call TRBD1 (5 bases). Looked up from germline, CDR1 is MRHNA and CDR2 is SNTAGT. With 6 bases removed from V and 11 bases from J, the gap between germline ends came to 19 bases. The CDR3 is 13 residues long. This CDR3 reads CASSVSGDTEAFF. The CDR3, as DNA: TGTGCCAGCAGCGTCTCGGGGGATACAGAGGCTTTCTTT.

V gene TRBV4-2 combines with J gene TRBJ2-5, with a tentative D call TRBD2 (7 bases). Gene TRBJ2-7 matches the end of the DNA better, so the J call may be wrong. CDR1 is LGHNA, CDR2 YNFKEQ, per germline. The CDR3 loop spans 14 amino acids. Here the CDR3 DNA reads TGTGCCAGCAGCCAAGGGGGGGGCCGCGACGAGCAGTACTTC. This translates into CASSQGGGRDEQYF.

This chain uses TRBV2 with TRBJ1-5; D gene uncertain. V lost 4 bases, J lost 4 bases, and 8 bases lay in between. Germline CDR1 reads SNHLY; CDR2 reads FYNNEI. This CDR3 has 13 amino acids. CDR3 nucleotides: TGTGCCAGCAGTGCCGAACAAAATCAGCCCCAGCATTTT. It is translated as CASSAEQNQPQHF.

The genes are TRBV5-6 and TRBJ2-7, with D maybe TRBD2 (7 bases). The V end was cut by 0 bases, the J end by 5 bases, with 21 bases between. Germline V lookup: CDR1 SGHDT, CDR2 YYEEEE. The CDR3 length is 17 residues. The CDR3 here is CASSLALGGGMRNEQYF. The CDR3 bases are TGTGCCAGCAGCTTGGCGTTAGGGGGGGGGATGAGGAACGAGCAGTACTTC.

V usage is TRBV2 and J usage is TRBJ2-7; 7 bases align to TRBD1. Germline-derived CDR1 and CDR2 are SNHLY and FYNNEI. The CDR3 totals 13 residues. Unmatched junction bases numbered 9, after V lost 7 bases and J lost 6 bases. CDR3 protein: CASTRQGLGEQYF. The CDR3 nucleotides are TGTGCCAGCACCCGACAGGGATTGGGCGAGCAGTACTTC.

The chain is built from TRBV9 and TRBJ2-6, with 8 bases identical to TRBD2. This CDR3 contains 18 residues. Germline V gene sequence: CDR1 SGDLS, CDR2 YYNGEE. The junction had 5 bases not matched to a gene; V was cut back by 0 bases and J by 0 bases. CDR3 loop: CASSVVAGGPSGANVLTF. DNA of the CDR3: TGTGCCAGCAGCGTAGTCGCGGGGGGACCCTCTGGGGCCAACGTCCTGACTTTC.